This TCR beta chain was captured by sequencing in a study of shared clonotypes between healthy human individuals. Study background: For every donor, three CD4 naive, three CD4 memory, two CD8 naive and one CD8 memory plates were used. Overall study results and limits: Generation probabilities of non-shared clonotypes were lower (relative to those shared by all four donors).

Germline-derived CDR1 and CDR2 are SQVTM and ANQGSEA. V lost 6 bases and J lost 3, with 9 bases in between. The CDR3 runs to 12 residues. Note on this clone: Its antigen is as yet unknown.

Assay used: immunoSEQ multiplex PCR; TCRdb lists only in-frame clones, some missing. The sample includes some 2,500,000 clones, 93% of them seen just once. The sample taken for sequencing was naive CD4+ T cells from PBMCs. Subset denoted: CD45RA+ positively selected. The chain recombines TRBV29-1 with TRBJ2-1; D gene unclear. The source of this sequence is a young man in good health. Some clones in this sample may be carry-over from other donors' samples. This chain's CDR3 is CSVTEIYNEQFF. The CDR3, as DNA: TGCAGCGTGACGGAGATCTACAATGAGCAGTTCTTC.